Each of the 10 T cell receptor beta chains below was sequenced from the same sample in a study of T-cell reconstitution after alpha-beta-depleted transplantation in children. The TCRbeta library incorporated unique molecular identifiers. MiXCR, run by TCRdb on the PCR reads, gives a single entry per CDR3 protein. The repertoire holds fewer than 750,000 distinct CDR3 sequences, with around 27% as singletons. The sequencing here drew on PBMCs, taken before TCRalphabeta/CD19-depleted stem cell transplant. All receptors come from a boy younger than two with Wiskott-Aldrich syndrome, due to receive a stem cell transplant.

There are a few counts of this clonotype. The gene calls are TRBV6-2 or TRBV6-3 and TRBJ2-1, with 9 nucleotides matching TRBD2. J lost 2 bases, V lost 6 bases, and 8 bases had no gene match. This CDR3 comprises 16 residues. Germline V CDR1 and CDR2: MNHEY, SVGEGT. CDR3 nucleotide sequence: TGTGCCAGCAGCCCTTACCCTAGCGGGACCTACAATGAGCAGTTCTTC. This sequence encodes CASSPYPSGTYNEQFF.

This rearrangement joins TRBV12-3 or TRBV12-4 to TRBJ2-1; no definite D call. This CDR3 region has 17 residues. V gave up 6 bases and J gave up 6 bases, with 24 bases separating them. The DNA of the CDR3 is TGTGCCAGCAGCCTCGGGCCCCCTTTTCTTTGGAGCAATGAGCAGTTCTTC. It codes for CASSLGPPFLWSNEQFF.

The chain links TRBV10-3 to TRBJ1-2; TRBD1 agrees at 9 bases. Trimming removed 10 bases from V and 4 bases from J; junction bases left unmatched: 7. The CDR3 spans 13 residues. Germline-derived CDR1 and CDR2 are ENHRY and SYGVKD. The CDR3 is CATAQGASYGYTF. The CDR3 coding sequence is TGTGCCACCGCACAGGGGGCGAGCTATGGCTACACCTTC.

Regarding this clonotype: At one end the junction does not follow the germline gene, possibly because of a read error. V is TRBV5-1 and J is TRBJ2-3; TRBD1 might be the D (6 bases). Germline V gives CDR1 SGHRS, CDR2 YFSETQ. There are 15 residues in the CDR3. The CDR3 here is CASSFQGLGTDTQYF. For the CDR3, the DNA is TGCGCCAGCAGCTTTCAGGGGTTGGGCACAGATACGCAGTATTTC.

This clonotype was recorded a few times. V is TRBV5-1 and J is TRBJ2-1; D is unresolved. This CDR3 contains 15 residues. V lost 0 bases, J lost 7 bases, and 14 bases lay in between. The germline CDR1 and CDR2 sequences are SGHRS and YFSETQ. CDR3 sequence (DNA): TGCGCCAGCAGCTTGGTGTTCTTAGAGCCTAATGAGCAGTTCTTC. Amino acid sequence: CASSLVFLEPNEQFF.

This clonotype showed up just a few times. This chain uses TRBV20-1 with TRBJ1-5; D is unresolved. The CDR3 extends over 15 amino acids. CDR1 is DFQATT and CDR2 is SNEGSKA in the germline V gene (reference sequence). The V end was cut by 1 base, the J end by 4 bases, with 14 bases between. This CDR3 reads CSARGSRRGNQPQHF. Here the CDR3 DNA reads TGCAGTGCTAGAGGGTCCAGGCGAGGGAATCAGCCCCAGCATTTT.

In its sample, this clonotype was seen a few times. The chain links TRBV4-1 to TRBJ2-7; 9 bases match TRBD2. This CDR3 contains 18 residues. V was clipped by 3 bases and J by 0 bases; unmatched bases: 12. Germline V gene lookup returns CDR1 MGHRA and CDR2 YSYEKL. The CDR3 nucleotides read TGCGCCAGCAGCCACGTATCTAGCGCGGGAGGGATCTCCTACGAGCAGTACTTC. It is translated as CASSHVSSAGGISYEQYF.

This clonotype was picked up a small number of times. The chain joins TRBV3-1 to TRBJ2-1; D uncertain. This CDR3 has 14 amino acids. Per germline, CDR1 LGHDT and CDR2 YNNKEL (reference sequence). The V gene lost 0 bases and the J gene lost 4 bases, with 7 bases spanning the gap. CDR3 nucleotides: TGTGCCAGCAGCCAAGATCCCGGTTACAATGAGCAGTTCTTC. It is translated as CASSQDPGYNEQFF.

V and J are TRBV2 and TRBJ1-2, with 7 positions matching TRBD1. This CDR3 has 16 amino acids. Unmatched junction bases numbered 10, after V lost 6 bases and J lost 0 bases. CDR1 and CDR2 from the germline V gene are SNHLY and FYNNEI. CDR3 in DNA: TGTGCCAGCAGCGAGGGGGCAGTTCTAGCTAACTATGGCTACACCTTC. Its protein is CASSEGAVLANYGYTF.

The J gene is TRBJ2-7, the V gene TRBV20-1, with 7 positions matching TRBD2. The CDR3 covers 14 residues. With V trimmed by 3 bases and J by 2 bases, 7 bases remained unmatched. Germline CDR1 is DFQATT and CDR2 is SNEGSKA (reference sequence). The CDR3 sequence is CSASILAATYEQYF. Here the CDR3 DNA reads TGCAGTGCTAGTATCCTAGCGGCGACCTACGAGCAGTACTTC.